The T cell receptor (beta chain) under discussion was sequenced for a study of cytomegalovirus exposure and HLA in healthy donors. Study context: An analysis done earlier identified more than 90 million unique TCR beta sequences from 200 million or so T cells. Within the Caucasian-associated ancestry cluster were around 80% of the approximately 400 genotyped donors.

The PCR made use of 60 Vbeta and 13 Jbeta primers. The protocol was immunoSEQ multiplex PCR, while the TCRdb copy is restricted to in-frame clones and leaves out a portion. Here the sample spans around 200,000 clones, around four fifths being singletons. Findings and limits, study-wide: Owing to their indistinguishability, certain V segments, notably TRBV6-2 and TRBV6-3, were excluded. Sequencing likely caused a cluster of highly shared sequence variants.

The germline V gene has CDR1 SGHRS and CDR2 YFSETQ. The CDR3 loop spans 14 amino acids. Unmatched junction bases numbered 5, after V lost 4 bases and J lost 6 bases. As regards this clone: Its specificity is unknown.

The chain links TRBV5-1 to TRBJ2-7; 12 bases are shared with TRBD1. Sequenced material: PBMCs. This receptor was obtained from a woman aged 45-60 years in good health and CMV-seropositive. The CDR3 protein is CASSPGQGAIEQYF. CDR3 DNA: TGCGCCAGCAGCCCGGGACAGGGGGCGATCGAGCAGTACTTC. The full variable domain, in which reference TRBV5-1 and TRBJ2-7 provide the parts outside the CDR3, is KAGVTQTPRYLIKTRGQQVTLSCSPISGHRSVSWYQQTPGQGLQFLFEYFSETQRNKGNFPGRFSGRQFSNSRSEMNVSTLELGDSALYLCASSPGQGAIEQYFGPGTRLTVT.